Shown below are 16 T cell receptor beta chains from a single sample sequenced in a study of glioma-infiltrating T cells. Amplification of TCR alpha and beta CDR3 regions from RNA used iRepertoire nested multiplex PCR. TCRdb re-called the multiplex PCR reads through MiXCR, storing one row per CDR3 protein. The sample contains approximately 90,000 distinct CDR3 sequences, 20% to 25% of which appear only once. Sequenced material: glioma tissue, nonneoplastic brain tissue, or PBMCs (not recorded which). The receptors shown here come from a human donor with low-grade glioma or glioblastoma, undergoing nonglioma brain surgery, or in good health (not recorded which).

This clonotype came up a few times. This sequence joins TRBV7-9 and TRBJ1-3; D uncertain. The CDR3 is made up of 15 amino acids. Per germline, CDR1 SEHNR and CDR2 FQNEAQ (reference sequence). Trimming cost V 5 bases and J 0 bases, with 11 bases left between them. Written as DNA, the CDR3 is TGTGCCAGCAGCCTAACAAGTCTCTCTGGAAACACCATATATTTT. This codes for CASSLTSLSGNTIYF.

This clonotype was seen ten or more times. The chain is built from TRBV20-1 and TRBJ2-3, with a possible D match to TRBD2 (5 bases). In germline, CDR1 is DFQATT, CDR2 SNEGSKA (reference sequence). The CDR3 runs 17 residues. V was clipped by 2 bases and J by 3 bases, with 21 bases between them. The CDR3, as DNA: TGCAGTGCTAGATCGGGAATAGCGCGCCGGGTAACAGATACGCAGTATTTT. This codes for CSARSGIARRVTDTQYF.

About this clonotype itself: The final CDR3 position lacks the conserved phenylalanine or tryptophan, pointing to a likely read error. The DNA is left out, because the CDR3 cannot be placed on it with certainty; the CDR3 is given as TCRdb lists it. This chain connects TRBV27 to TRBJ2-3. The CDR3 region is 12 residues in length, termini included. Germline V gene lookup returns CDR1 MNHEY and CDR2 SMNVEV (reference sequence). The CDR3 sequence: CASSPSTDTRYS.

A few counts support this clonotype. The chain uses TRBV19 and TRBJ1-2; TRBD1 matches at 8 bases. J lost 4 bases, V lost 4 bases, and 8 bases had no gene match. Germline V gene data show CDR1 as LNHDA and CDR2 as SQIVND (reference sequence). CDR3 size: 15 residues. The CDR3 region has the DNA TGTGCCAGTAGTAGTGACAGGGGTGGCATCTATGGCTACACCTTC. Translating gives CASSSDRGGIYGYTF.

CDR3 loop: CVSSFRAGNYNEQFF. Here the CDR3 DNA reads TGTGTTAGCAGTTTTCGGGCGGGGAACTACAATGAGCAGTTCTTC. This chain connects TRBV27 to TRBJ2-1, with D perhaps matching TRBD2 (6 bases). The CDR3 length is 15 residues. Germline V gene sequence: CDR1 MNHEY, CDR2 SMNVEV (reference sequence).

The sample holds many counts of this clonotype. This chain links TRBV3-1 with TRBJ2-5; TRBD1 or TRBD2 may be the D gene (5 bases each). V lost 2 bases to trimming and J lost 5 bases, with 21 bases between them. Per germline, CDR1 LGHDT and CDR2 YNNKEL (reference sequence). This CDR3 region has 17 residues. The CDR3 region is CASSQSSPVSWGETQYF. CDR3 in DNA: TGTGCCAGCAGCCAATCATCCCCGGTCTCCTGGGGGGAGACCCAGTACTTC.

This clonotype appeared many times. The chain employs TRBV7-8 and TRBJ1-5, with D perhaps matching TRBD1 (6 bases). Germline CDR1 SGHVS, CDR2 FQNEAQ. Trimming pared 5 bases from V and 7 bases from J, leaving 12 bases between. The CDR3 consists of 13 residues. The CDR3 region has the DNA TGTGCCAGCAGCGTGGACAGCGAACAGCCCCAGCATTTT. It is translated as CASSVDSEQPQHF.

On this clonotype itself: The germline gene is not matched at one end of the junction; a read error may be the cause. V is TRBV18 and J is TRBJ2-1, with 7 bases fitting TRBD1. Germline-derived CDR1 and CDR2 are KGHSH and LQKENI. The CDR3 runs to 14 residues. In DNA form, the CDR3 reads TGTGCCAGCTCAACGTATTCAACAGGGGAGTGGAAGATCTTC. Encoded protein: CASSTYSTGEWKIF. The complete variable domain, with remaining parts taken from reference TRBV18 and TRBJ2-1, reads NAGVMQNPRHLVRRRGQEARLRCSPMKGHSHVYWYRQLPEEGLKFMVYLQKENIIDESGMPKERFSAEFPKEGPSILRIQQVVRGDSAAYFCASSTYSTGEWKIFGPGTRLTVL.

This clonotype was seen many times. The chain uses TRBV2 and TRBJ1-2; 7 positions match TRBD1. V shed 1 base and J 8 bases; nucleotides not matched to a gene: 7. CDR3 length: 14 residues. Per the germline V gene, CDR1 is SNHLY and CDR2 is FYNNEI. CDR3 sequence: CASSEVKGARGYTF. In DNA form, the CDR3 reads TGTGCCAGCAGTGAAGTTAAGGGGGCAAGGGGCTACACCTTC.

A remark on this clonotype: A much bigger clone sits one base away, suggesting this may be a read error. In DNA form, the CDR3 reads TGTGCCAGCAGAACCGGGACTAGACAAGAGACCCGGTACTTC. Amino acid sequence: CASRTGTRQETRYF. V gene TRBV2 combines with J gene TRBJ2-5; 8 nucleotides match TRBD2. Germline V CDR1 and CDR2: SNHLY, FYNNEI. This CDR3 region has 14 residues.

This clonotype appeared many times. The genes are TRBV29-1 and TRBJ2-7, with D maybe TRBD1 (8 bases). The V gene lost 7 bases and the J gene lost 2 bases, with 15 bases spanning the gap. CDR3 length equals 13 residues. Germline V gene lookup returns CDR1 SQVTM and CDR2 ANQGSEA. As DNA, the CDR3 is TGCAGCGGTGGGACAGGACTAGCCTACGAGCAGTACTTC. Residues: CSGGTGLAYEQYF.

In this sample, this clonotype turned up many times. The chain uses TRBV5-5 and TRBJ1-1; 11 bases are shared with TRBD1. Losses at the gene ends were 2 bases for V and 2 bases for J; bases not matched to a gene: 5. This CDR3 region has 16 residues. The germline V gene encodes CDR1 SGHKS and CDR2 YYEKEE (reference sequence). CDR3 nucleotide sequence: TGTGCCAGCAGCTTAGGGACAGGGGGACGCAACACTGAAGCTTTCTTT. This codes for CASSLGTGGRNTEAFF. Based on the CDR3 plus reference TRBV5-5 and TRBJ1-1, the full variable domain is DAGVTQSPTHLIKTRGQQVTLRCSPISGHKSVSWYQQVLGQGPQFIFQYYEKEERGRGNFPDRFSARQFPNYSSELNVNALLLGDSALYLCASSLGTGGRNTEAFFGQGTRLTVV.

In this sample, this clonotype turned up once. The chain employs TRBV6-1 and TRBJ1-5; no reliable D call. Germline CDR1 is MNHNS and CDR2 is SASEGT. Trimming removed 6 bases from V and 3 bases from J, with 3 bases in between. CDR3 length: 11 residues. DNA for the CDR3: TGTGCCAGCAGACACAATCAGCCCCAGCATTTT. It specifies CASRHNQPQHF.

Here the CDR3 DNA reads TGTGCCAGTAGTTCTGAGATCCCGCCAAATACTCGGGGCTACACCTTC. It codes for CASSSEIPPNTRGYTF. J is TRBJ1-2 and V is TRBV19; D gene unclear. CDR3 length equals 16 residues. The germline gives CDR1 LNHDA, CDR2 SQIVND (reference sequence). Between the trimmed V and J ends, which lost 5 bases and 8 bases, there was a span of 24 bases.

This clonotype occurred many times. This rearrangement joins TRBV7-2 to TRBJ2-6; the D gene is possibly TRBD2 (5 bases). Trimming took 5 bases from V and 0 from J, leaving 5 bases between them. This CDR3 comprises 14 residues. Germline V gene sequence: CDR1 SGHTA, CDR2 FQGNSA. This CDR3 reads CASSRDSGANVLTF. In DNA, the CDR3 is TGTGCCAGCAGCCGGGACTCTGGGGCCAACGTCCTGACTTTC.

There are many counts of this clonotype. The chain employs TRBV7-6 and TRBJ1-6, with a possible D match to TRBD1 (5 bases). CDR1 is SGHVS and CDR2 is FNYEAQ in the germline V gene. Trimming removed 1 base from V and 8 bases from J, with 9 bases in between. The CDR3 has 14 residues. The CDR3 protein is CASSLGDLYSPLHF. In nucleotides, the CDR3 is TGTGCCAGCAGCTTAGGGGACCTATATTCACCCCTCCACTTT.